The 19 T cell receptor beta chains in this list originate from one sample, sequenced in a study of CD8 T cells in ankylosing spondylitis. TCRdb used MiXCR to reprocess the 5' RACE reads, holding one entry per CDR3 protein. The sample has about 100,000 distinct CDR3 sequences, roughly 9.6% seen once. Sequenced: blood, either unsorted or a sorted T cell fraction (not recorded which). The source is a male donor with ankylosing spondylitis or in good health (not recorded which).

In its sample, this clonotype was seen many times. This chain connects TRBV29-1 to TRBJ1-3; D perhaps matches TRBD1 (6 bases). Germline CDR1 and CDR2: SQVTM and ANQGSEA. The CDR3 covers 13 residues. The germline V and J ends were trimmed by 7 bases and 0 bases, with 10 bases remaining between them. DNA for the CDR3: TGCAGCGCCGGACAGAGCTCTGGAAACACCATATATTTT. It translates to CSAGQSSGNTIYF.

This clonotype was counted at least ten times. The chain employs TRBV28 and TRBJ2-1, with D perhaps matching TRBD2 (6 bases). The CDR3 length is 14 residues. Germline V gives CDR1 MDHEN, CDR2 SYDVKM. V was cut by 8 bases and J by 5 bases, with 16 bases left in between. CDR3 in amino acids: CASGSGGPHNEQFF. For the CDR3, the DNA is TGTGCCAGCGGGTCCGGGGGACCCCACAATGAGCAGTTCTTC.

This clonotype was found many times. The chain recombines TRBV29-1 with TRBJ2-3; D is ambiguous. V lost 4 bases and J lost 1, with 6 bases in between. The CDR3 loop spans 12 amino acids. CDR1 is SQVTM, CDR2 ANQGSEA, per germline. CDR3 residues: CSVVEGTDTQYF. The CDR3, as DNA: TGCAGCGTTGTAGAGGGCACAGATACGCAGTATTTT.

This clonotype was seen at least ten times. V is TRBV12-3 or TRBV12-4 and J is TRBJ2-7; either TRBD1 or TRBD2 may supply D (5 bases each). The ends were cut back, 0 bases at V and 3 bases at J, with 15 bases in the middle. The CDR3 loop spans 16 amino acids. CDR3: CASSLALGDEIYEQYF. As DNA, the CDR3 is TGTGCCAGCAGTTTAGCACTGGGGGACGAGATCTACGAGCAGTACTTC.

In this sample, this clonotype turned up many times. The CDR3 coding sequence is TGTGCCAGCAGCAACCGACTAGCGGGGGAACAAGAGACCCAGTACTTC. Its protein is CASSNRLAGEQETQYF. J is TRBJ2-5 and V is TRBV13, with 12 nucleotides matching TRBD2. The V gene's germline CDR1 is PRHDT and CDR2 FYEKMQ (reference sequence). This CDR3 comprises 16 residues. V dropped 5 bases and J dropped 2; count of bases not matched to a gene: 6.

This clonotype was observed many times. The chain has TRBV5-1 and TRBJ2-3; the match to TRBD2 covers 8 bases. Germline V CDR1 and CDR2: SGHRS, YFSETQ. V was pared by 0 bases and J by 6 bases, with 12 bases of the junction left unmatched. This CDR3 has 17 amino acids. CDR3 sequence (DNA): TGCGCCAGCAGCTTGGCCGGGGGGGCCATTACGTCGGATACGCAGTATTTT. It encodes CASSLAGGAITSDTQYF.

This clonotype has at least ten counts. The V call is TRBV7-3, the J call TRBJ2-1; D unclear. This CDR3 has 12 residues. With 2 bases removed from V and 8 bases from J, the gap between germline ends came to 7 bases. Per germline, CDR1 SGHTA and CDR2 FQGTGA. CDR3 coding DNA: TGTGCCAGCAGCTTAGACGGACATGAGCAGTTCTTC. It codes for CASSLDGHEQFF.

This clonotype was recorded many times. This sequence joins TRBV5-1 and TRBJ2-3; maybe TRBD2 (7 bases). This CDR3 is built from 13 residues. Trimming removed 4 bases from V and 5 bases from J, with 11 bases in between. CDR1 SGHRS and CDR2 YFSETQ come from the germline V gene. CDR3 nucleotides: TGCGCCAGCAGCCGGGGGGCCGAAGATACGCAGTATTTT. This sequence encodes CASSRGAEDTQYF. The full variable domain, in which reference TRBV5-1 and TRBJ2-3 provide the parts outside the CDR3, is KAGVTQTPRYLIKTRGQQVTLSCSPISGHRSVSWYQQTPGQGLQFLFEYFSETQRNKGNFPGRFSGRQFSNSRSEMNVSTLELGDSALYLCASSRGAEDTQYFGPGTRLTVL.

This clonotype came up a few times. The chain employs TRBV9 and TRBJ1-5; D uncertain. Germline-derived CDR1 and CDR2 are SGDLS and YYNGEE. The CDR3 length is 14 residues. Trimming cost V 2 bases and J 4 bases, with 10 bases left between them. The CDR3 reads CASSVSGQNQPQHF. For the CDR3, the DNA is TGTGCCAGCAGCGTGTCGGGCCAGAATCAGCCCCAGCATTTT.

This clonotype was seen ten or more times. The J gene is TRBJ2-1, the V gene TRBV12-3 or TRBV12-4; the D is unclear. V lost 1 base, J lost 9 bases, and 22 bases lay in between. The CDR3 contains 17 residues. The CDR3 DNA reads TGTGCCAGCAGTTTAGTTTTCGAGTTAGGCTCACCGAGTGAGCAGTTCTTC. Protein sequence: CASSLVFELGSPSEQFF.

The sample holds a few counts of this clonotype. The chain carries TRBV28 and TRBJ1-5; D gene unclear. The V end lost 3 bases, the J end lost 2 bases, and 8 bases lay between the germline ends. The CDR3 is 14 residues long. The germline gives CDR1 MDHEN, CDR2 SYDVKM. The CDR3 sequence is CASSFPVGNQPQHF. CDR3 DNA: TGTGCCAGCAGTTTCCCCGTAGGCAATCAGCCCCAGCATTTT.

Many counts were recorded for this clonotype. The genes are TRBV10-3 and TRBJ2-1; the match to TRBD2 covers 9 bases. Germline-derived CDR1 and CDR2 are ENHRY and SYGVKD. The CDR3 length is 15 residues. With V trimmed by 6 bases and J by 2 bases, 5 bases remained unmatched. The CDR3 region has the DNA TGTGCCATCAGCCAAATAGCGGGGGCCTACAATGAGCAGTTCTTC. This encodes CAISQIAGAYNEQFF.

This clonotype was detected ten times or more. The DNA of the CDR3 is TGCAGCGTTGAAGATTGGGGGGGGGTACAGGACACTGAAGCTTTCTTT. Translation: CSVEDWGGVQDTEAFF. The chain couples TRBV29-1 to TRBJ1-1; a weak D match, TRBD1 (5 bases). Trimming pared 0 bases from V and 3 bases from J, leaving 17 bases between. Germline V gives CDR1 SQVTM, CDR2 ANQGSEA. The CDR3 contains 16 residues.

This clonotype has only a few counts. Given a much more abundant clone one base away, this may be a read error. The chain has TRBV24-1 and TRBJ1-3; D remains unclear. Germline V lookup: CDR1 KGHDR, CDR2 SFDVKD. With 8 bases removed from V and 4 bases from J, the gap between germline ends came to 11 bases. CDR3 length: 13 residues. The CDR3 protein is CATTGLDGNTIYF. DNA for the CDR3: TGTGCCACCACGGGTTTGGACGGAAACACCATATATTTT.

At least ten counts were recorded for this clonotype. The chain carries TRBV12-3 or TRBV12-4 and TRBJ1-5; 8 bases are a match to TRBD1. This CDR3 spans 15 amino acids. Trimming took 3 bases from V and 0 from J; bases not matched to a gene: 1. This CDR3 is CASSFQGASNQPQHF. The CDR3, as DNA: TGTGCCAGCAGTTTTCAGGGGGCTAGCAATCAGCCCCAGCATTTT.

The chain carries TRBV19 and TRBJ2-3; 7 nucleotides line up with TRBD2. The germline V gene has CDR1 LNHDA and CDR2 SQIVND (reference sequence). After removal of 2 bases from V and 0 bases from J, the junction contained 5 bases not matched to a gene. CDR3 length: 16 amino acids. The CDR3 protein is CASSILRGESTDTQYF. The CDR3 DNA reads as TGTGCCAGTAGTATACTTCGGGGGGAGAGCACAGATACGCAGTATTTT.

The sample holds many counts of this clonotype. This rearrangement joins TRBV6-6 to TRBJ1-5; D is unclear. The CDR3 spans 12 residues. V shed 2 bases and J shed 11 bases, with 10 bases lying between them. Germline CDR1 reads MNHNY; CDR2 reads SVGAGI (reference sequence). The CDR3 DNA reads TGTGCCAGCAGTTACGGGCCGTCGACCCAGCATTTT. Its protein is CASSYGPSTQHF.

This clonotype has a handful of counts. The chain links TRBV7-9 to TRBJ2-1; TRBD2 agrees at 13 bases. Germline loops: CDR1 SEHNR, CDR2 FQNEAQ (reference sequence). The CDR3 contains 17 residues. Trimming at V came to 3 bases and at J to 0 bases, leaving 2 bases not matched to a gene. CDR3 nucleotide sequence: TGTGCCAGCAGCTTGGGACTAGCGGGGAGCTCCTACAATGAGCAGTTCTTC. Residues: CASSLGLAGSSYNEQFF.

This chain links TRBV20-1 with TRBJ1-5; a possible D gene is TRBD1 (6 bases). CDR3 size: 16 residues. Trimming took 4 bases from V and 1 from J, leaving 17 bases between them. Per the germline V gene, CDR1 is DFQATT and CDR2 is SNEGSKA (reference sequence). The CDR3 bases are TGCAGTGCTATCCCCTCGGACAGTAAAAGCAATCAGCCCCAGCATTTT. Its translation: CSAIPSDSKSNQPQHF.